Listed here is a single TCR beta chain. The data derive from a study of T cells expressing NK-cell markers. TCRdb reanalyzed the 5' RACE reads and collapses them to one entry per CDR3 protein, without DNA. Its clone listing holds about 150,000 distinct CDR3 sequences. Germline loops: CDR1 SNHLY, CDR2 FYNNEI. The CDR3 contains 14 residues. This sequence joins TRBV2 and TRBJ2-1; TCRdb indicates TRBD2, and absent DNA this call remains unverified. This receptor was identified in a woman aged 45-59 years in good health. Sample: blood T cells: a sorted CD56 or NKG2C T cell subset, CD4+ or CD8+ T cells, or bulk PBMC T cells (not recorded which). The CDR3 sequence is CASKSTGGQPEQFF.